One sample yielded the 7 T cell receptor beta chains listed below, sequenced in a study of cytotoxic CD8 clonotypes in ibrutinib-treated CLL. Some clones are missing from TCRdb's copy, which holds only in-frame ones; the method was immunoSEQ multiplex PCR. The table records over 120,000 clones, around 80% of them present only once. Sequencing was performed on PBMCs, taken after 36 months of ibrutinib treatment. The origin of the receptors is a human donor with chronic lymphocytic leukemia.

The chain couples TRBV10-3 to TRBJ2-1; 14 nucleotides agree with TRBD2. The CDR3 extends over 17 amino acids. V trimming: 7 bases; J trimming: 1 base; junction bases outside the gene matches: 6. From germline, CDR1 is ENHRY and CDR2 SYGVKD. The CDR3 spells CAITPTSGGASYNEQFF. The CDR3 nucleotides read TGTGCCATCACCCCGACTAGCGGGGGGGCATCCTACAATGAGCAGTTCTTC.

This chain uses TRBV6-5 with TRBJ1-1; D possibly corresponds to TRBD1 (6 bases). Trimming shortened V by 2 bases and J by 3 bases, and 13 bases separated the two germline ends. Germline lookup yields CDR1 MNHEY and CDR2 SVGAGI. This CDR3 is 15 amino acids long. The CDR3 nucleotides are TGTGCCAGCAGTTACCTGGGGGGCGCCGACACTGAAGCTTTCTTT. Its protein product is CASSYLGGADTEAFF.

This chain uses TRBV11-2 with TRBJ1-2; TRBD1 might be the D (5 bases). V lost 5 bases to trimming and J lost 2 bases, with 15 bases between them. The CDR3 covers 15 residues. Germline V gene sequence: CDR1 SGHAT, CDR2 FQNNGV. The CDR3 coding sequence is TGTGCCAGCAGCCCTAGGCCGGGGCAGAACTATGGCTACACCTTC. It codes for CASSPRPGQNYGYTF.

The chain uses TRBV6-6 and TRBJ2-5; D unresolved. Deletions cut 6 bases from V and 0 bases from J, with 14 bases between. CDR1 and CDR2 (germline): MNHNY, SVGAGI (reference sequence). There are 15 residues in the CDR3. CDR3 amino acids: CASSPPSAYQETQYF. The CDR3 bases are TGTGCCAGCAGCCCCCCATCGGCGTACCAAGAGACCCAGTACTTC.

This clone occurred a few times. The chain has TRBV5-8 and TRBJ1-6, with D possibly matching TRBD1 (5 bases). Between the trimmed V and J ends, which lost 1 base and 7 bases, there was a span of 6 bases. There are 13 residues in the CDR3. Germline CDR1 SGHTS, CDR2 YDEGEE. Here the CDR3 DNA reads TGTGCCAGCAGCTTGCGGGGGAATTCACCCCTCCACTTT. It yields the protein CASSLRGNSPLHF.

The gene calls are TRBV6-5 and TRBJ2-7; D remains ambiguous. This CDR3 comprises 12 residues. Trimming removed 6 bases at V and 3 bases at J, with 9 bases between. Germline loops: CDR1 MNHEY, CDR2 SVGAGI. The DNA for the CDR3 is TGTGCCAGCAGCCCCCAGTACTACGAGCAGTACTTC. This translates into CASSPQYYEQYF.

The chain joins TRBV19 to TRBJ2-7, with TRBD2 matching over 7 bases. Germline values: CDR1 LNHDA, CDR2 SQIVND (reference sequence). J was trimmed by 3 bases and V by 3 bases; bases with no gene match: 11. This CDR3 is 16 amino acids long. Written as DNA, the CDR3 is TGTGCCAGTAGTATCCACAAACTAGCGAGCAGCTACGAGCAGTACTTC. Its protein is CASSIHKLASSYEQYF. Variable domain in full (rest from reference TRBV19 and TRBJ2-7): DGGITQSPKYLFRKEGQNVTLSCEQNLNHDAMYWYRQDPGQGLRLIYYSQIVNDFQKGDIAEGYSVSREKKESFPLTVTSAQKNPTAFYLCASSIHKLASSYEQYFGPGTRLTVT.